This T cell receptor beta chain stems from a study of early T cells in non-severe SARS-CoV-2 infection. About the study: The study sequenced bulk RNA from unsorted whole blood, with chains unpaired. The study, taken as a whole, reports: Lookups in VDJdb leaned toward anti-spike CD8 responses and missed private and CD4 specificities.

In the library, individual cDNA molecules carried attached unique molecular identifiers. In TCRdb, the 5' RACE reads were re-called with MiXCR into one record per CDR3 protein. Found here are fewer than 65,000 distinct CDR3 sequences, about 10% of them singletons; the top ten hold under 15%. This clonotype was counted ten times or more. Its antigen remains unidentified. CDR1 SGHRS and CDR2 YFSETQ come from the germline V gene. V was trimmed by 0 bases and J by 5 bases, leaving 18 bases between them. This CDR3 is 16 amino acids long. What was sequenced was whole blood. This chain connects TRBV5-1 to TRBJ2-7, with unresolved D. The sequence derives from an adult who was a healthcare worker with PCR-confirmed SARS-CoV-2 infection or an uninfected control (not recorded which). The CDR3 loop reads CASSLDSNPLGNEQYF. The CDR3 DNA reads as TGCGCCAGCAGCTTGGATAGTAACCCATTAGGGAACGAGCAGTACTTC.